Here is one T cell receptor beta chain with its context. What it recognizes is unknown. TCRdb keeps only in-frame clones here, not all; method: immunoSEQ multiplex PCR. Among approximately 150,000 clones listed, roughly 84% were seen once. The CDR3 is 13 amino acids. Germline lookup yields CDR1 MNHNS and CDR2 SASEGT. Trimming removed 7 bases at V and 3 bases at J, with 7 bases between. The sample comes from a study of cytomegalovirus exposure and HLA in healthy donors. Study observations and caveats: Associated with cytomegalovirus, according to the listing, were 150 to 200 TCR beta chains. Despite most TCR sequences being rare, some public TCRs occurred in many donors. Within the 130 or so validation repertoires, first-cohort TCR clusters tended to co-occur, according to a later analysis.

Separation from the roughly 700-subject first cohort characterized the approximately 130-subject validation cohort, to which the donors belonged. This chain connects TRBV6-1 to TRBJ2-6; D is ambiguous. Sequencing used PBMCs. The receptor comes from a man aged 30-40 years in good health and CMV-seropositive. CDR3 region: CASTGVGANVLTF. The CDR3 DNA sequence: TGTGCCAGCACGGGTGTTGGGGCCAACGTCCTGACTTTC.